The sequence of this TCR beta chain was determined in a study of T cells in localized non-small cell lung cancer. The germline gives CDR1 MNHEY, CDR2 SMNVEV (reference sequence). Trimming cost V 5 bases and J 2 bases; bases outside gene matches: 5. CDR3 length equals 15 residues. This clone was found a few times. What it binds is unknown. Study observations and caveats: Adjacent lung held a median around 56 of the top 100 tumor clones. In the blood, greater T cell density corresponded to longer overall survival.

The data were produced by immunoSEQ multiplex PCR, yet TCRdb's version contains in-frame clones alone and is incomplete. The sample has 15,000 to 17,000 clones; around 87% are singletons. The rearrangement joins TRBV27 to TRBJ2-7, with TRBD2 matching 11 bases. The sequence derives from a male donor aged 60 or over with stage II lung adenocarcinoma. Source: peripheral blood mononuclear cells, taken before any cancer treatment. The CDR3, as DNA: TGTGCCAGCAGTGTGACTAGCGGGGTTCCCTACGAGCAGTACTTC. This encodes CASSVTSGVPYEQYF.